This T cell receptor beta chain came from a study of T cells after yellow fever vaccination (dated by TCRdb to the late 2010s). About the study as a whole: The SMART-Seq v4 Ultra Low Input RNA kit was used to prepare libraries from fractions with low cell numbers. To track T-cell clones before and after primary and booster YFV17D yellow fever vaccination, bulk TCR alpha and beta repertoires were sequenced longitudinally. Two healthy male donors made up the cohort, one aged 18 to 30 years and the other aged 30 to 40 years. Blood was drawn at multiple timepoints before and after primary and secondary immunization, with bulk PBMC replicates and cell subsets isolated. Broader findings and caveats from the paper: Compared with the primary T-cell response, the secondary T-cell response was weaker but faster, peaking on day 5 rather than day 15. Because the study included only a couple of donors, the extent to which the findings can be generalized is limited. A small share of clonotypes was detected in both CD4 and CD8 compartments, with the overlap likely arising from convergent recombination. Computational filtering was needed because FACS-sorted repertoires could contain abundant contaminating clonotypes from the bulk population. Most clones expanded after primary vaccination were re-detected after the booster (just under 97% of CD4 and 88% of CD8), suggesting broad memory maintenance.

The CDR3 spans 14 residues, from the cysteine through the phenylalanine. The retained sequence is limited to the CDR3, 42 bases, with the frame set at the first base. The germline V gene encodes CDR1 LGHDT and CDR2 YNNKEL (reference sequence). The germline V end is reduced by 4 bases and the J end by 2 bases; junction bases left unmatched: 2. According to the study, the label for this sample's treatment or condition signals: live attenuated yellow fever vaccine strain. At each blood-draw timepoint, two biological replicates of bulk PBMCs were obtained. PBMCs were isolated from peripheral blood using a standard Ficoll-Paque protocol. TriZol was used to extract RNA from bulk PBMCs, CD4 and CD8 fractions, and dextramer-positive and dextramer-negative fractions. This clonotype turned up a few times. No antigen is known for it. Base qualities are missing; no much larger clone stands one base away. These reads were obtained on an Illumina NovaSeq 6000. TCR cDNA was synthesized by 5'RACE template switching, through which a universal primer site and unique molecular identifiers were introduced. Priming for cDNA synthesis came from both the TCR alpha and TCR beta constant segments. Library amplification involved two PCR steps, and the second step added sample barcodes and sequencing adapters. Sequencing of the libraries was done on either Illumina HiSeq 2500 (2x100 bp) or NovaSeq (2x150 bp). The authors processed their data as follows. Demultiplexing of reads and collapsing into UMI consensus sequences were performed with MIGEC, and V(D)J alignment was carried out with MiXCR. Clonotypes responding to the vaccine were identified with edgeR on replicate PBMC samples, with the criteria of FDR below 0.01 and a log2 fold change above 5 up to day 15. CD4 or CD8 identity was assigned to each bulk clonotype according to whether the clonotype was present at higher abundance in the sequenced CD4 repertoire or the sequenced CD8 repertoire. Starting from the raw public reads, TCRdb applied fastp trimming at Q25, assembled clones with MiXCR and retained in-frame beta chains. Rows with one shared CDR3 protein collapse into an entry with the most common genes and DNA. The authors' filters were not applied to this entry. The sample data list over 250,000 distinct CDR3 sequences, and approximately 4% of these were observed just once. 20% to 25% of the sample is held by the ten biggest clonotypes.

This specimen consisted of PBMCs, obtained 5 days after the yellow fever booster vaccination. This clonotype was obtained from a man younger than 35 who received the YFV17D yellow fever vaccine. Rearrangement joined TRBV3-1 to TRBJ1-5, with 7 bases in between that match TRBD1. The CDR3 sequence is CASSRDSGNQPQHF. The DNA sequence is TGTGCCAGCAGCCGGGACAGCGGCAATCAGCCCCAGCATTTT.